One sample yielded the 12 T cell receptor beta chains listed below, sequenced in a study of blood T cell repertoires in COVID-19 (TCRdb year 2020). The library came from the immunoSEQ multiplex PCR assay. The table was pulled from immuneACCESS by TCRdb, which kept in-frame rearrangements only. Such tables lose some clones; where checked, under half of the loss comes from unresolved V genes, and the rest has no known cause. This sample is represented by some 150,000 clones; approximately 83% of them were singletons. Jointly, the top ten make up roughly 1.5% of the sample. Sample: peripheral blood. The origin of the receptors is a human donor in a cohort sampled during active COVID-19.

The rearrangement uses TRBV7-3 and TRBJ2-1, with D possibly matching TRBD2 (5 bases). This CDR3 contains 18 residues. With 0 bases removed from V and 4 bases from J, the gap between germline ends came to 19 bases. Germline V gene sequence: CDR1 SGHTA, CDR2 FQGTGA. CDR3 sequence (DNA): TGTGCCAGCAGCTTAACCGGACCGGCCGGACTCGCGTACAATGAGCAGTTCTTC. Protein product: CASSLTGPAGLAYNEQFF.

The chain joins TRBV7-9 to TRBJ2-7, with a possible D match to TRBD2 (5 bases). Germline CDR1 is SEHNR and CDR2 is FQNEAQ (reference sequence). This CDR3 comprises 15 residues. The V gene lost 0 bases and the J gene lost 9 bases, with 18 bases spanning the gap. CDR3 region: CASSLAGGGSTGQYF. CDR3 in DNA: TGTGCCAGCAGCTTAGCGGGCGGAGGAAGTACGGGGCAGTACTTC.

The chain recombines TRBV10-1 with TRBJ2-5; 8 bases match TRBD2. Germline loops: CDR1 WNHNN, CDR2 SYGVQD (reference sequence). V trimming: 0 bases; J trimming: 5 bases; junction bases outside the gene matches: 5. This CDR3 is built from 15 residues. As DNA, the CDR3 is TGCGCCAGCAGTGAGTCACCGGGAGGGGGGGAGACCCAGTACTTC. Translated: CASSESPGGGETQYF.

Only a few counts were recorded for this clone. V is TRBV5-1 and J is TRBJ2-7, with TRBD2 as a possible D gene (5 bases). The CDR3 loop spans 12 amino acids. The V and J ends lost 4 bases and 0 bases respectively, with 5 bases between them. From germline, CDR1 is SGHRS and CDR2 YFSETQ. The CDR3 coding sequence is TGCGCCAGCAGCCGGGACTCCTACGAGCAGTACTTC. Protein sequence: CASSRDSYEQYF.

V is TRBV6-6 and J is TRBJ1-5; 7 bases align to TRBD1. Germline assignment: CDR1 MNHNY and CDR2 SVGAGI (reference sequence). J lost 0 bases, V lost 2 bases, and 4 bases had no gene match. The CDR3 runs to 16 residues. The CDR3 DNA is TGTGCCAGCAGTTACCGGACAGGCGTTAGCAATCAGCCCCAGCATTTT. As protein: CASSYRTGVSNQPQHF.

This clone was detected only a few times. The V gene is TRBV2, the J gene TRBJ2-7; D remains ambiguous. Trimming left V 4 bases short and J 9 bases short, with 10 bases between. Per the germline V gene, CDR1 is SNHLY and CDR2 is FYNNEI. The CDR3 loop spans 11 amino acids. As DNA, the CDR3 is TGTGCCAGCAGTGTCGACAAAGGGCAGTACTTC. The encoded protein is CASSVDKGQYF.

The gene calls are TRBV7-2 and TRBJ2-2; 8 positions agree with TRBD1. Germline CDR1 reads SGHTA; CDR2 reads FQGNSA. V dropped 4 bases and J dropped 1; count of bases not matched to a gene: 5. This CDR3 has 16 residues. CDR3 residues: CASSSLDRVNTGELFF. DNA for the CDR3: TGTGCCAGCAGCTCCTTGGACAGGGTGAACACCGGGGAGCTGTTTTTT.

With regard to this clone: The sample has other DNA sequences that encode this CDR3 too. The chain joins TRBV11-2 to TRBJ2-2, with D unclear. The germline V and J ends were trimmed by 5 bases and 2 bases, with 6 bases remaining between them. This CDR3 comprises 13 residues. Germline V gene data show CDR1 as SGHAT and CDR2 as FQNNGV. In DNA, the CDR3 is TGTGCCAGCAGCCCCACAAACACCGGGGAGCTGTTTTTT. Its translation: CASSPTNTGELFF.

The gene calls are TRBV7-9 and TRBJ2-1, with D perhaps matching TRBD2 (6 bases). The CDR3 has 16 residues. Trimming took off 5 bases at V and 3 bases at J, with 17 bases between the two ends. CDR1 and CDR2 from the germline V gene are SEHNR and FQNEAQ (reference sequence). In DNA, the CDR3 is TGTGCCAGCAGCAACCGAGGGACTTCAGTCTACAATGAGCAGTTCTTC. Protein: CASSNRGTSVYNEQFF. Combining the CDR3 with reference TRBV7-9 and TRBJ2-1 gives the whole variable domain DTGVSQNPRHKITKRGQNVTFRCDPISEHNRLYWYRQTLGQGPEFLTYFQNEAQLEKSRLLSDRFSAERPKGSFSTLEIQRTEQGDSAMYLCASSNRGTSVYNEQFFGPGTRLTVL.

This clone was seen once. This sequence joins TRBV5-1 and TRBJ2-7; 9 bases fit TRBD1. This CDR3 has 16 amino acids. V shed 4 bases and J 6 bases; nucleotides not matched to a gene: 14. Germline values: CDR1 SGHRS, CDR2 YFSETQ. CDR3: CASSQNAGTGKSEQYF. CDR3 bases: TGCGCCAGCAGCCAAAACGCCGGGACAGGGAAATCCGAGCAGTACTTC.

The genes are TRBV18 and TRBJ2-1; TRBD2 agrees at 12 bases. Germline V lookup: CDR1 KGHSH, CDR2 LQKENI. The junction had 4 bases not matched to a gene; V was cut back by 2 bases and J by 8 bases. There are 15 residues in the CDR3. The CDR3 region is CASSPILAGGHEQFF. CDR3 DNA sequence: TGTGCCAGCTCACCAATCCTAGCGGGAGGGCATGAGCAGTTCTTC. Based on the CDR3 plus reference TRBV18 and TRBJ2-1, the full variable domain is NAGVMQNPRHLVRRRGQEARLRCSPMKGHSHVYWYRQLPEEGLKFMVYLQKENIIDESGMPKERFSAEFPKEGPSILRIQQVVRGDSAAYFCASSPILAGGHEQFFGPGTRLTVL.

This sequence joins TRBV5-1 and TRBJ2-7, with 7 bases identical to TRBD1. The CDR3 spans 15 residues. Looked up from germline, CDR1 is SGHRS and CDR2 is YFSETQ. Unmatched junction bases numbered 5, after V lost 2 bases and J lost 0 bases. The CDR3 loop is CASSFTGASSYEQYF. The CDR3 nucleotides read TGCGCCAGCAGCTTTACAGGGGCTTCCTCCTACGAGCAGTACTTC.